The 9 T cell receptor beta chains below all came from one sample that was sequenced in a study of blood T cell repertoires in COVID-19. Some clones are missing from TCRdb's copy, which holds only in-frame ones; the method was immunoSEQ multiplex PCR. The sample includes around 180,000 clones, 70% to 90% of them seen just once. The sequenced sample was peripheral blood. The receptors were sampled from an elderly woman with acute or convalescent COVID-19.

This rearrangement joins TRBV30 to TRBJ1-2; 8 bases map to TRBD1. The germline V gene has CDR1 GTSNPN and CDR2 SVGIG (reference sequence). V gave up 5 bases and J gave up 3 bases; unmatched junction bases: 5. The CDR3 sequence is 13 residues long. The CDR3 sequence: CAWHQGADYGYTF. CDR3 DNA: TGTGCCTGGCATCAGGGGGCTGACTATGGCTACACCTTC.

The chain combines TRBV25-1 with TRBJ1-2; 7 bases agree with TRBD1. The CDR3 loop spans 13 amino acids. With 6 bases clipped from V and 2 bases from J, the junction kept 3 bases outside the gene matches. Germline values: CDR1 MGHDK, CDR2 SYGVNS. Here the CDR3 DNA reads TGTGCCAGCAGGACAGGGACCAACTATGGCTACACCTTC. Translated: CASRTGTNYGYTF.

V gene TRBV4-2 combines with J gene TRBJ1-1; D uncertain. The germline V gene has CDR1 LGHNA and CDR2 YNFKEQ. The V gene lost 3 bases and the J gene lost 8 bases, with 10 bases spanning the gap. The CDR3 runs to 12 residues. The CDR3 here is CASSQPGDEAFF. The DNA for the CDR3 is TGTGCCAGCAGCCAGCCGGGAGACGAAGCTTTCTTT.

This sequence joins TRBV19 and TRBJ2-7; 9 nucleotides line up with TRBD2. J lost 0 bases, V lost 7 bases, and 4 bases had no gene match. This CDR3 region has 14 residues. The germline gives CDR1 LNHDA, CDR2 SQIVND (reference sequence). DNA of the CDR3: TGTGCCAGTACTAGAGCGGGGGGCTCCTACGAGCAGTACTTC. Translation gives CASTRAGGSYEQYF.

The chain has TRBV4-1 and TRBJ1-6; weak D call: TRBD1 (5 bases). CDR1 and CDR2 from the germline V gene are MGHRA and YSYEKL. Trimming shortened V by 1 base and J by 9 bases, and 13 bases separated the two germline ends. This CDR3 has 15 residues. CDR3 in DNA: TGCGCCAGCAGCCAAGTTGGGGGGGTCGGTTCACCCCTCCACTTT. Translating gives CASSQVGGVGSPLHF.

Turning to this clone: Other DNA sequences in the sample encode the same CDR3. The chain has TRBV5-1 and TRBJ2-1; no firm D call. The CDR3 loop spans 13 amino acids. Trimming removed 4 bases from V and 4 bases from J, with 9 bases in between. CDR1 is SGHRS, CDR2 YFSETQ, per germline. Here the CDR3 DNA reads TGCGCCAGCAGCCTGGACGGGTACAATGAGCAGTTCTTC. Translated, it gives CASSLDGYNEQFF.

This clone was detected only a few times. The V gene is TRBV25-1, the J gene TRBJ2-2, with TRBD1 identical over 8 bases. Germline trimming cut 5 bases from V and 6 bases from J; bases unmatched to any gene: 14. The germline gives CDR1 MGHDK, CDR2 SYGVNS. This CDR3 comprises 17 residues. This CDR3 is CASSSPGTGGESGELFF. In DNA form, the CDR3 reads TGTGCCAGCAGTTCTCCTGGTACAGGGGGAGAGTCCGGGGAGCTGTTTTTT.

The chain employs TRBV10-3 and TRBJ1-1, with a possible D match to TRBD1 (6 bases). V was shortened by 4 bases and J by 0 bases, with 6 bases between the two germline ends. The CDR3 spans 13 residues. The germline V gene has CDR1 ENHRY and CDR2 SYGVKD. As DNA, the CDR3 is TGTGCCATCAGTGGACAGGTGAACACTGAAGCTTTCTTT. Translating it yields CAISGQVNTEAFF.

This rearrangement joins TRBV9 to TRBJ2-1; 11 nucleotides line up with TRBD2. CDR3 length: 14 residues. V shed 7 bases and J 6 bases; nucleotides not matched to a gene: 6. Germline V gives CDR1 SGDLS, CDR2 YYNGEE. The DNA of the CDR3 is TGTGCCAGCGGACAAACTAGCGGGGGCAATGAGCAGTTCTTC. Translation: CASGQTSGGNEQFF.